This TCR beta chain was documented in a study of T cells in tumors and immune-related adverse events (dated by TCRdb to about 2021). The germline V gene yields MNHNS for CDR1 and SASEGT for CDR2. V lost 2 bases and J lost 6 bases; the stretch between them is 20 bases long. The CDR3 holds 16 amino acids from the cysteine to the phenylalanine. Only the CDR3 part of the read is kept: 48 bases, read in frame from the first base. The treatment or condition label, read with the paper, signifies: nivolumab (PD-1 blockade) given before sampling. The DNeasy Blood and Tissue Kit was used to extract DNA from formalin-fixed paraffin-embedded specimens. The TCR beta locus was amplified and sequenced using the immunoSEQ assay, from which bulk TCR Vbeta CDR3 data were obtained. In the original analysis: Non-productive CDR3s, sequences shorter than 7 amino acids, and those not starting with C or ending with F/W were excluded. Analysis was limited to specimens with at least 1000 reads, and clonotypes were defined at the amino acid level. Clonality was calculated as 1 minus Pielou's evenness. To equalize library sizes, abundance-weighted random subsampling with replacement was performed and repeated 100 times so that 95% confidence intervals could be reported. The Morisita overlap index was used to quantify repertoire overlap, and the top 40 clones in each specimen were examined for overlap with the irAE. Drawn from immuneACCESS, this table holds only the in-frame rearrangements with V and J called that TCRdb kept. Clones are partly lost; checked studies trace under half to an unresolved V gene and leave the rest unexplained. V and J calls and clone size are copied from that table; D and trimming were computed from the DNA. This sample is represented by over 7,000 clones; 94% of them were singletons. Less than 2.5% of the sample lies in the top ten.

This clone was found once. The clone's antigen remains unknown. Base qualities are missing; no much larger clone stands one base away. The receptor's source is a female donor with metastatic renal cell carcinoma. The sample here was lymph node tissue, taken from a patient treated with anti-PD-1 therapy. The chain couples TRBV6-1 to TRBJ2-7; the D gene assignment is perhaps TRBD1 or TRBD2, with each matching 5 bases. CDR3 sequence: CASSEQLSGRAREQYF. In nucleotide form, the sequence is TGTGCCAGCAGTGAACAGTTGTCGGGACGCGCTCGCGAGCAGTACTTC.